The TCR beta chain described here comes from a study of radiotherapy plus CTLA-4 blockade in lung cancer. The CDR3 spans 15 residues. Germline V gene lookup returns CDR1 MNHEY and CDR2 SVGAGI. V shed 6 bases, J shed 4 bases, and the junction held 3 bases outside the gene matches. Enrolled patients, whose metastatic non-small-cell lung cancer was chemo-refractory, received focal radiation plus CTLA-4 blockade with ipilimumab. Method: immunoSEQ multiplex PCR; TCRdb's copy keeps in-frame clones and lacks some. Found here are approximately 48,000 clones, around four fifths of them singletons; the top ten hold around 4.8%.

The sample was peripheral blood, taken from a patient treated with radiotherapy plus ipilimumab. This sequence originates from a human donor with non-small cell lung cancer whose response to radiotherapy plus ipilimumab could not be evaluated. J is TRBJ2-5 and V is TRBV6-5; 15 nucleotides align to TRBD2. The CDR3 DNA reads TGTGCCAGCAGAAGGACTAGCGGGGGGGGAGAGACCCAGTACTTC. Its protein product is CASRRTSGGGETQYF.